These 9 T cell receptor beta chains were sequenced from one sample in a study of radiation and T cells in renal cell carcinoma. Sequencing used immunoSEQ multiplex PCR; TCRdb keeps in-frame clones, though not all of them. The profile shows some 46,000 clones, roughly 80% of them singletons. Stated time point: blood 4 weeks post-SBRT, at nephrectomy. Treatment indicated: 15 Gy SBRT to primary tumor, nephrectomy 4 weeks later. The sequences come from blood, collected from a patient whose treatment included radiotherapy and nephrectomy. These receptors were obtained from a woman in her 70s with renal cell carcinoma.

This clone was recorded a few times. The chain joins TRBV27 to TRBJ1-1; D is unclear. This CDR3 spans 12 amino acids. The V end lost 8 bases, the J end lost 1 base, and 8 bases lay between the germline ends. CDR1 and CDR2 (germline): MNHEY, SMNVEV (reference sequence). The CDR3 coding sequence is TGTGCCAGCCGGCAGACGAACACTGAAGCTTTCTTT. Encoded protein: CASRQTNTEAFF.

This chain joins TRBV7-9 and TRBJ2-3; D is unresolved. The CDR3 length is 14 residues. Trimming removed 0 bases at V and 6 bases at J, with 10 bases between. CDR1 and CDR2 from the germline V gene are SEHNR and FQNEAQ (reference sequence). CDR3 sequence: CASSLASRRDTQYF. The CDR3, as DNA: TGTGCCAGCAGCTTAGCGTCTAGGCGGGATACGCAGTATTTT.

The chain is built from TRBV6-1 and TRBJ2-7; 7 bases agree with TRBD1. V dropped 0 bases and J dropped 4; count of bases not matched to a gene: 3. This CDR3 has 14 residues. In germline, CDR1 is MNHNS, CDR2 SASEGT. The CDR3 here is CASSEAVRGYEQYF. In nucleotides, the CDR3 is TGTGCCAGCAGTGAAGCGGTCAGGGGGTACGAGCAGTACTTC.

V is TRBV28 and J is TRBJ2-2; TRBD2 might be the D (6 bases). Trimming pared 1 base from V and 4 bases from J, leaving 10 bases between. Germline V gene sequence: CDR1 MDHEN, CDR2 SYDVKM. This CDR3 region has 15 residues. CDR3 protein: CASSLFRGGTGELFF. In DNA form, the CDR3 reads TGTGCCAGCAGTTTATTCCGGGGAGGCACCGGGGAGCTGTTTTTT.

The chain employs TRBV6-6 and TRBJ2-5; D uncertain. Trimming cost V 0 bases and J 3 bases, with 8 bases left between them. CDR1 and CDR2 from the germline V gene are MNHNY and SVGAGI (reference sequence). CDR3 size: 14 residues. The chain's CDR3 is CASSYSKREETQYF. CDR3 sequence (DNA): TGTGCCAGCAGTTACTCCAAACGGGAAGAGACCCAGTACTTC.

This clone was seen a single time. This chain uses TRBV7-3 with TRBJ2-2; D ambiguous. Trimming left V 4 bases short and J 5 bases short, with 5 bases between. This CDR3 is built from 12 residues. The germline V gene has CDR1 SGHTA and CDR2 FQGTGA. CDR3: CASSYPTGELFF. The DNA for the CDR3 is TGTGCCAGCAGCTACCCTACCGGGGAGCTGTTTTTT.

The gene calls are TRBV5-4 and TRBJ1-1; no clear D gene. This CDR3 spans 14 amino acids. Germline assignment: CDR1 SGHNT and CDR2 YYREEE (reference sequence). With 2 bases removed from V and 1 base from J, the gap between germline ends came to 9 bases. The CDR3: CASSLENRNTEAFF. The CDR3 coding sequence is TGTGCCAGCAGCTTAGAAAACAGGAACACTGAAGCTTTCTTT.

This chain links TRBV12-1 with TRBJ2-7; TRBD2, the table's D call, was not compared with the DNA. TRBV12-1 represents a pseudogene. This CDR3 comprises 14 residues. The chain's CDR3 is CASSPGLAEPEQYF. The CDR3 region has the DNA TGTGCCAGCAGCCCCGGACTAGCGGAGCCCGAGCAGTACTTC.

The CDR3 protein is CASHAGSGGASRETQYF. CDR3 DNA: TGTGCCAGCCACGCAGGTAGCGGGGGGGCGAGTCGAGAGACCCAGTACTTC. V is TRBV2 and J is TRBJ2-5, with 11 bases that match TRBD2. The germline V gene has CDR1 SNHLY and CDR2 FYNNEI. CDR3 size: 17 residues. The junction had 15 bases not matched to a gene; V was cut back by 8 bases and J by 4 bases.